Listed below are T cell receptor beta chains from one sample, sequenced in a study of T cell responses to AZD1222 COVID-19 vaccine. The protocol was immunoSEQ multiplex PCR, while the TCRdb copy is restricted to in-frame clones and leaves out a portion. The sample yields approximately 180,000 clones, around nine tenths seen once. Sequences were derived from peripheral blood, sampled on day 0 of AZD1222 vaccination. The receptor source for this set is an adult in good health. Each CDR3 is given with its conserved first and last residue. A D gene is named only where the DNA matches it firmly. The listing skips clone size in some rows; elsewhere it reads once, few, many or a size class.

CDR3nt: TGTGCCAGCAGCGACCGGACAGGGGGATACACTGAAGCTTTCTTT
CDR3aa: CASSDRTGGYTEAFF
j_gene: TRBJ1-1
v_gene: TRBV3-1/TRBV3-2
abundance: .
d_gene: TRBD1

CDR3nt: TGTGCCAGCTCATCGGATCTAGCGGGGGGAGGCTACGAGCAGTACTTC
CDR3aa: CASSSDLAGGGYEQYF
j_gene: TRBJ2-7
v_gene: TRBV18
abundance: once
d_gene: TRBD2

CDR3nt: TGTGCCAGTGCTGGAATGGGAAAAGGCTACGAGCAGTACTTC
CDR3aa: CASAGMGKGYEQYF
j_gene: TRBJ2-7
v_gene: TRBV28
abundance: .
d_gene: .

CDR3nt: TGTGCCAGCAGTATTCAGGGAAACTATGGCTACACCTTC
CDR3aa: CASSIQGNYGYTF
j_gene: TRBJ1-2
v_gene: TRBV27
abundance: .
d_gene: .

CDR3nt: TGTGCCAGCTCCTTTGGGACAGGGACGAACACCGGGGAGCTGTTTTTT
CDR3aa: CASSFGTGTNTGELFF
j_gene: TRBJ2-2
v_gene: TRBV18
abundance: .
d_gene: TRBD1

CDR3nt: TGTGCCAGCTCACCACCGGGACTGGTGAACACTGAAGCTTTCTTT
CDR3aa: CASSPPGLVNTEAFF
j_gene: TRBJ1-1
v_gene: TRBV18
abundance: .
d_gene: .

CDR3nt: TGTGCCAGCAGCCAAGGTCGAGGCGTTGTCACTGAAGCTTTCTTT
CDR3aa: CASSQGRGVVTEAFF
j_gene: TRBJ1-1
v_gene: TRBV4-2
abundance: .
d_gene: .

CDR3nt: TGTGCCAGCAGTGAAGTCAGGGTGGACACTGAAGCTTTCTTT
CDR3aa: CASSEVRVDTEAFF
j_gene: TRBJ1-1
v_gene: TRBV2
abundance: .
d_gene: .

CDR3nt: TGTGCCAGCAGCTACCGGGAGGCAGATACGCAGTATTTT
CDR3aa: CASSYREADTQYF
j_gene: TRBJ2-3
v_gene: TRBV7-3
abundance: .
d_gene: TRBD2

CDR3nt: TGTGCCAGCAGCGGACTACAAGGGACCGAGCAGTACTTC
CDR3aa: CASSGLQGTEQYF
j_gene: TRBJ2-7
v_gene: TRBV7-2
abundance: .
d_gene: .

CDR3nt: TGTGCCAGTAGTATCGGCTTGAACTACGAGCAGTACTTC
CDR3aa: CASSIGLNYEQYF
j_gene: TRBJ2-7
v_gene: TRBV19
abundance: .
d_gene: .

CDR3nt: TGCGCCAGCAGCCAAGAGACGGACGCCTATGAAAAACTGTTTTTT
CDR3aa: CASSQETDAYEKLFF
j_gene: TRBJ1-4
v_gene: TRBV4-3
abundance: .
d_gene: .

CDR3nt: TGTGCCAGTAGTATCGGGATTATGGAGCCCCAGCATTTT
CDR3aa: CASSIGIMEPQHF
j_gene: TRBJ1-5
v_gene: TRBV19
abundance: .
d_gene: .

CDR3nt: TGTGCCAGCAGCTTATTATACGAGCAGTACTTC
CDR3aa: CASSLLYEQYF
j_gene: TRBJ2-7
v_gene: TRBV7-8
abundance: .
d_gene: .

CDR3nt: TGCGCCAGCAGCTTGGCCACCGGGGATCATCCTAAGCAGTACTTC
CDR3aa: CASSLATGDHPKQYF
j_gene: TRBJ2-7
v_gene: TRBV5-1
abundance: .
d_gene: .

CDR3nt: TGTGCCAGCACCAGGACAGGGGTGCGGGACTCACCCCTCCACTTT
CDR3aa: CASTRTGVRDSPLHF
j_gene: TRBJ1-6
v_gene: TRBV6-4
abundance: .
d_gene: TRBD1

CDR3nt: TGTGCCAGCAGATGGACAGGGAGGGACACCGGGGAGCTGTTTTTT
CDR3aa: CASRWTGRDTGELFF
j_gene: TRBJ2-2
v_gene: TRBV2
abundance: once
d_gene: .

CDR3nt: TGTGCCAGCAGTGAGAACAGGAGCCCCCAAGAGACCCAGTACTTC
CDR3aa: CASSENRSPQETQYF
j_gene: TRBJ2-5
v_gene: TRBV6-1
abundance: .
d_gene: .

CDR3nt: TGTGCCAGTCGCCGGGAGCAAGAGACCCAGTACTTC
CDR3aa: CASRREQETQYF
j_gene: TRBJ2-5
v_gene: TRBV13
abundance: once
d_gene: .

CDR3nt: TGCGCCAGTCCTCGACCGAACAATGAGCAGTTCTTC
CDR3aa: CASPRPNNEQFF
j_gene: TRBJ2-1
v_gene: TRBV4-1
abundance: .
d_gene: .

CDR3nt: TGTGCCAGCAGTGGGGACAGGACTTTCTCTGGAAACACCATATATTTT
CDR3aa: CASSGDRTFSGNTIYF
j_gene: TRBJ1-3
v_gene: TRBV6-6
abundance: .
d_gene: TRBD1

CDR3nt: TGCGCCAGCAGCCAAGCTAACGAGCAGTACTTC
CDR3aa: CASSQANEQYF
j_gene: TRBJ2-7
v_gene: TRBV4-1
abundance: .
d_gene: .

CDR3nt: TGTGCCAGCTCACCATCCGGGACAGAGAACACTGAAGCTTTCTTT
CDR3aa: CASSPSGTENTEAFF
j_gene: TRBJ1-1
v_gene: TRBV18
abundance: .
d_gene: TRBD1

CDR3nt: TGTGCCAGCAGTGAAGATGAGGGCCGCTCTGGAAACACCATATATTTT
CDR3aa: CASSEDEGRSGNTIYF
j_gene: TRBJ1-3
v_gene: TRBV6-1
abundance: few
d_gene: .

CDR3nt: TGTGCCAGCAGTTTAGCTGGTGGAAACACCATATATTTT
CDR3aa: CASSLAGGNTIYF
j_gene: TRBJ1-3
v_gene: TRBV12-3/TRBV12-4
abundance: .
d_gene: .

CDR3nt: TGTGCCAGCAGCTTAGGCCGGGACAGACCCAATCAGCCCCAGCATTTT
CDR3aa: CASSLGRDRPNQPQHF
j_gene: TRBJ1-5
v_gene: TRBV11-2
abundance: .
d_gene: TRBD1

CDR3nt: TGTGCCAGCAGTCGACCTAGTGGACTAACCTACAATGAGCAGTTCTTC
CDR3aa: CASSRPSGLTYNEQFF
j_gene: TRBJ2-1
v_gene: TRBV27
abundance: once
d_gene: .

CDR3nt: TGTGCCAGCAGCTTGGGCAGGGAGGCTTTCTTT
CDR3aa: CASSLGREAFF
j_gene: TRBJ1-1
v_gene: TRBV7-9
abundance: .
d_gene: .

CDR3nt: TGTGCCAGCGGCCCGGTGGGGCGCTCCTACGAGCAGTACTTC
CDR3aa: CASGPVGRSYEQYF
j_gene: TRBJ2-7
v_gene: TRBV6-5
abundance: .
d_gene: .

CDR3nt: TGTGCCAGCAGCCAGGGGCTAGCGGGGGGCACAGATACGCAGTATTTT
CDR3aa: CASSQGLAGGTDTQYF
j_gene: TRBJ2-3
v_gene: TRBV28
abundance: .
d_gene: TRBD2

CDR3nt: TGTGCCAGCAGTAGCGGGGGGGCCACAGATACGCAGTATTTT
CDR3aa: CASSSGGATDTQYF
j_gene: TRBJ2-3
v_gene: TRBV6-4
abundance: medium-sized
d_gene: TRBD2

CDR3nt: TGTGCCAGCAGCTTTTCTGGGACAGGGGGAATCCGAAGATATGGCTACACCTTC
CDR3aa: CASSFSGTGGIRRYGYTF
j_gene: TRBJ1-2
v_gene: TRBV7-7
abundance: .
d_gene: TRBD1

CDR3nt: TGTGCCAGCAGCTTCGACAGGGTGAACTATGGCTACACCTTC
CDR3aa: CASSFDRVNYGYTF
j_gene: TRBJ1-2
v_gene: TRBV3-1/TRBV3-2
abundance: .
d_gene: TRBD1